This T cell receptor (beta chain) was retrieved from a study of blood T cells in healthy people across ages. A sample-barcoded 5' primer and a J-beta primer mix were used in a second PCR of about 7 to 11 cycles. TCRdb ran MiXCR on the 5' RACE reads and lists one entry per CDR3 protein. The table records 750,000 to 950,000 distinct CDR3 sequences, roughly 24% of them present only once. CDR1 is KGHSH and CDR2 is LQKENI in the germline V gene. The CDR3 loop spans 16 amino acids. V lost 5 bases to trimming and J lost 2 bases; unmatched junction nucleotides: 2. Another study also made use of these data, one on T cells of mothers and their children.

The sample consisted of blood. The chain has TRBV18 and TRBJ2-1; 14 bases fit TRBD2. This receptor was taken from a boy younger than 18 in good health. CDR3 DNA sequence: TGTGCCAGCTCATCGGGACTAGCGGGGGCCTACAATGAGCAGTTCTTC. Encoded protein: CASSSGLAGAYNEQFF.